This T cell receptor beta chain was recovered during a study of blood T cell repertoires in COVID-19. V was clipped by 5 bases and J by 8 bases; unmatched bases: 8. The CDR3 runs 14 residues. Per the germline V gene, CDR1 is SEHNR and CDR2 is FQNEAQ (reference sequence). The assay was immunoSEQ multiplex PCR, and TCRdb's table has in-frame clones only and misses some. The sample holds 340,000 or so clones; around 83% are singletons and the top ten take 2.5% to 3.5%. Specimen: peripheral blood. The V and J genes are TRBV7-9 and TRBJ1-5; 8 bases are shared with TRBD1. The receptor was derived from a man aged 25-40 years with active or convalescent COVID-19. In DNA form, the CDR3 reads TGTGCCAGCAGCCAGGGACAGGTCAGGGAGCCCCAGCATTTT. It translates to CASSQGQVREPQHF.